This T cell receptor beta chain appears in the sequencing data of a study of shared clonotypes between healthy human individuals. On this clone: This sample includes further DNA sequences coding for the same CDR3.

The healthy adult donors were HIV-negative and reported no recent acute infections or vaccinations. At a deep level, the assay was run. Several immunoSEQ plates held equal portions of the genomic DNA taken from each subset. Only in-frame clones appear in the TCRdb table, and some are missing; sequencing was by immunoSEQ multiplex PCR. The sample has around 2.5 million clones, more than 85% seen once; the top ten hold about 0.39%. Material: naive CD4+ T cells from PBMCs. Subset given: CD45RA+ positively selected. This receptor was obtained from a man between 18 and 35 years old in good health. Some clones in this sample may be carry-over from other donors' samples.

CDR3 sequence reads: CASSLTSGDYNEQFF. DNA for the CDR3: TGTGCCAGCAGCCTGACTAGCGGAGACTACAATGAGCAGTTCTTC. The chain is built from TRBV9 and TRBJ2-1; 9 nucleotides align to TRBD2. With V trimmed by 4 bases and J by 3 bases, 5 bases remained unmatched. This CDR3 is built from 15 residues. Germline V lookup: CDR1 SGDLS, CDR2 YYNGEE.